This TCR beta chain came from a study of blood T cell repertoires in COVID-19. Whole-study context: From T cells, B-cell-depleted T cells, or PBMCs came the material, which was cDNA or gDNA.

Assay: immunoSEQ multiplex PCR; the TCRdb copy retains only in-frame clones and omits some. The sample yields 250,000 or so clones, 88% seen once. Individuals in the exposed group had encountered a COVID-19 case within 2 weeks preceding study entry. Trimming removed 4 bases from V and 3 bases from J; junction bases left unmatched: 9. CDR3 length: 17 residues. CDR1 SNHLY and CDR2 FYNNEI come from the germline V gene. The sequenced sample consisted of PBMCs or T cells enriched from blood (not recorded which). The chain is built from TRBV2 and TRBJ2-2; 9 bases are a match to TRBD1. This receptor was taken from a woman in her thirties who had been exposed to COVID-19. CDR3 protein: CASSAPRDRAYTGELFF. As DNA, the CDR3 is TGTGCCAGCAGTGCGCCCCGGGACAGGGCCTACACCGGGGAGCTGTTTTTT.